This T cell receptor (beta chain) was found in a study of identical twins. Template switching added a universal primer site; cDNA carried unique molecular identifiers. TCRdb re-called the 5' RACE reads with MiXCR, one entry per CDR3 protein. Seen here are about 720,000 distinct CDR3 sequences, around a sixth observed once, and the top ten hold less than 15%. The same data also contributed to another study, on T cells expressing NK-cell markers. That investigation notes: The TCR beta repertoires originated in sorted CD3+CD56+NKG2C+, CD3+CD56+NKG2C- and CD3+CD56-NKG2C+ T cells. Most of the eight sequenced donors were HCMV-seropositive; one was seronegative. These clonotypes, the leaders elsewhere, also led the CD3+CD56-NKG2C+ fraction in four donors.

Sequencing input: PBMCs. This receptor was obtained from a woman between 18 and 29 years old in good health.

The CDR3 DNA sequence: TGTGCCAGCAGTTTCGGCAGTCCCACAGATACGCAGTATTTT. Protein: CASSFGSPTDTQYF. This chain connects TRBV12-3 or TRBV12-4 to TRBJ2-3; D ambiguous. CDR3 length: 14 residues. The V gene lost 3 bases and the J gene lost 2 bases, with 9 bases spanning the gap.